Listed here are 20 T cell receptor beta chains from one sample, sequenced in a study of patients and donors after allogeneic stem cell transplantation (dated by TCRdb to about 2020). Libraries were built with RT-PCR. Sequenced on a NextSeq 550. TCRdb handled the public reads itself, with Q25 trimming in fastp and clone calling in MiXCR, and kept productive beta chains. CDR3 protein duplicates are merged, each entry listing the most common genes and DNA. The sample contains about 960,000 distinct CDR3 sequences, about 20% of them found a single time. Approximately 5.9% of the sample goes to the ten largest clones. The sample was blood, either unsorted or a sorted T cell fraction (not recorded which). The source of these receptors is a human donor who was either an allogeneic HSCT recipient or a stem cell or donor lymphocyte infusion donor (not recorded which). It is not recorded whose cells these are; they may come from a transplant donor.

The V gene is TRBV28, the J gene TRBJ2-7; D is ambiguous. Germline V gives CDR1 MDHEN, CDR2 SYDVKM. With 6 bases removed from V and 0 bases from J, the gap between germline ends came to 15 bases. The CDR3 extends over 15 amino acids. DNA for the CDR3: TGTGCCAGCAGCTACCCACAGAAAGCCTCCTACGAGCAGTACTTC. Protein: CASSYPQKASYEQYF. Supplemented by reference TRBV28 and TRBJ2-7, the full variable domain reads DVKVTQSSRYLVKRTGEKVFLECVQDMDHENMFWYRQDPGLGLRLIYFSYDVKMKEKGDIPEGYSVSREKKERFSLILESASTNQTSMYLCASSYPQKASYEQYFGPGTRLTVT.

About this clonotype itself: One junction end does not reproduce the germline sequence, and a read error may be involved. CDR3 loop: CSSSPMGRVYNEQFF. The CDR3 coding sequence is TGTTCCAGCAGCCCCATGGGGAGGGTTTACAATGAGCAGTTCTTC. V and J are TRBV11-2 and TRBJ2-1; TRBD2 matches at 7 bases. CDR1 and CDR2 from the germline V gene are SGHAT and FQNNGV. The CDR3 is made up of 15 amino acids.

This clonotype was counted only a few times. The chain joins TRBV15 to TRBJ2-3; 9 bases map to TRBD2. The CDR3 has 15 residues. Germline CDR1 LNHNV, CDR2 YYDKDF (reference sequence). V was pared by 5 bases and J by 3 bases, with 6 bases of the junction left unmatched. CDR3 DNA: TGTGCCACCAGCGTTAGACTAGCGGAAACAGATACGCAGTATTTT. This sequence encodes CATSVRLAETDTQYF.

This clonotype has more than one count but fewer than ten. V and J are TRBV4-3 and TRBJ2-5, with 9 nucleotides matching TRBD2. The germline V gene encodes CDR1 LGHNA and CDR2 YSLEER. Trimming took 3 bases from V and 2 from J; bases not matched to a gene: 7. CDR3 length: 16 amino acids. CDR3 residues: CASSQGTSWGQETQYF. CDR3 bases: TGCGCCAGCAGCCAGGGGACTAGCTGGGGTCAAGAGACCCAGTACTTC.

V usage is TRBV12-3 or TRBV12-4 and J usage is TRBJ1-2; D uncertain. The CDR3 runs to 15 residues. The V gene lost 2 bases and the J gene lost 6 bases, with 16 bases spanning the gap. The chain's CDR3 is CASSLRRVSGNGYTF. CDR3 sequence (DNA): TGTGCCAGCAGTTTAAGGCGCGTTTCCGGGAATGGCTACACCTTC.

The V gene is TRBV29-1, the J gene TRBJ2-5, with D tentatively TRBD1 or TRBD2 (5 bases each). CDR1 is SQVTM, CDR2 ANQGSEA, per germline. This CDR3 has 16 residues. V shed 4 bases and J shed 0 bases, with 18 bases lying between them. CDR3 amino acids: CSVGGLRGGDQETQYF. The DNA for the CDR3 is TGCAGCGTTGGGGGCCTTCGGGGCGGAGACCAAGAGACCCAGTACTTC.

In its sample, this clonotype was seen a few times. This rearrangement joins TRBV2 to TRBJ2-7, with D perhaps matching TRBD1 (5 bases). The CDR3 consists of 15 residues. From germline, CDR1 is SNHLY and CDR2 FYNNEI. The germline V and J ends were trimmed by 7 bases and 7 bases, with 23 bases remaining between them. CDR3 DNA sequence: TGTGCCAGCATTCTGAAGTGGGCAGGGCCGAGGGAGCAGTACTTC. Its translation is CASILKWAGPREQYF.

The V and J genes are TRBV5-4 and TRBJ1-6; 9 bases are shared with TRBD1. This CDR3 spans 17 amino acids. Germline V gene sequence: CDR1 SGHNT, CDR2 YYREEE (reference sequence). Losses at the gene ends were 4 bases for V and 9 bases for J; bases not matched to a gene: 14. The CDR3 reads CASSVPLAGTGTSPLHF. The CDR3 DNA follows: TGTGCCAGCAGCGTTCCTTTAGCCGGGACAGGGACTTCACCCCTCCACTTT. Using reference TRBV5-4 and TRBJ1-6 for the parts outside the CDR3, the full variable domain is ETGVTQSPTHLIKTRGQQVTLRCSSQSGHNTVSWYQQALGQGPQFIFQYYREEENGRGNFPPRFSGLQFPNYSSELNVNALELDDSALYLCASSVPLAGTGTSPLHFGNGTRLTVT.

The genes are TRBV7-9 and TRBJ2-1; 11 positions match TRBD2. This CDR3 contains 17 residues. V dropped 5 bases and J dropped 6; count of bases not matched to a gene: 12. Germline V gene sequence: CDR1 SEHNR, CDR2 FQNEAQ (reference sequence). The CDR3 sequence is CASSGYSGGAWGNEQFF. The CDR3 DNA reads as TGTGCCAGCAGCGGGTATAGCGGGGGGGCCTGGGGCAATGAGCAGTTCTTC.

This clonotype has a handful of counts. V is TRBV20-1 and J is TRBJ2-4, with no clear D. V was pared by 3 bases and J by 7 bases, with 16 bases between. In germline, CDR1 is DFQATT, CDR2 SNEGSKA (reference sequence). The CDR3 length is 14 residues. CDR3 in amino acids: CSARTFQHTNIQYF. The CDR3 region has the DNA TGCAGTGCTAGGACGTTCCAGCATACGAACATTCAGTACTTC.

The rearrangement joins TRBV18 to TRBJ1-1; tentative D call: TRBD1 (6 bases). The CDR3 is 14 amino acids. CDR1 KGHSH and CDR2 LQKENI come from the germline V gene. The V end was cut by 3 bases, the J end by 11 bases, with 19 bases between. This CDR3 is CASSPSDRRGKAFF. The CDR3 region has the DNA TGTGCCAGCTCACCTTCCGACAGGCGGGGGAAGGCTTTCTTT. Drawing the rest from reference TRBV18 and TRBJ1-1, the complete variable domain is NAGVMQNPRHLVRRRGQEARLRCSPMKGHSHVYWYRQLPEEGLKFMVYLQKENIIDESGMPKERFSAEFPKEGPSILRIQQVVRGDSAAYFCASSPSDRRGKAFFGQGTRLTVV.

This clonotype was observed at least ten times. At one end the junction does not follow the germline gene, possibly because of a read error. The chain carries TRBV5-1 and TRBJ2-3; 9 positions agree with TRBD1. The CDR3 runs 14 residues. Germline values: CDR1 SGHRS, CDR2 YFSETQ. The CDR3 sequence: CASSLDRGADTQYF. CDR3 bases: TGTGCCAGCAGCTTAGACAGGGGGGCAGATACGCAGTATTTT.

V gene TRBV6-1 combines with J gene TRBJ2-3, with 11 bases matching TRBD1. Germline trimming cut 6 bases from V and 4 bases from J; bases unmatched to any gene: 6. The CDR3 covers 15 residues. Germline CDR1 and CDR2: MNHNS and SASEGT. CDR3 nucleotide sequence: TGTGCCAGCAGAGGACAGGGGGCCTGGGCAGATACGCAGTATTTT. This translates into CASRGQGAWADTQYF.

This clonotype was counted a few times. This sequence joins TRBV20-1 and TRBJ2-1, with D tentatively TRBD2 (7 bases). CDR3 length equals 15 residues. CDR1 and CDR2 from the germline V gene are DFQATT and SNEGSKA (reference sequence). Between the trimmed V and J ends, which lost 6 bases and 4 bases, there was a span of 19 bases. CDR3 DNA: TGCAGTGCAACCGAGAGGGGGGGGGTTTACAATGAGCAGTTCTTC. Translation: CSATERGGVYNEQFF.

This clonotype was seen repeatedly, ten times or more. V gene TRBV9 combines with J gene TRBJ2-5, with D tentatively TRBD1 (5 bases). V was pared by 0 bases and J by 6 bases, with 12 bases between. Germline CDR1 is SGDLS and CDR2 is YYNGEE. The CDR3 covers 14 residues. The CDR3 region is CASSVGSGLQTQYF. CDR3 coding DNA: TGTGCCAGCAGCGTAGGCTCAGGGCTACAGACCCAGTACTTC. The complete variable domain, with remaining parts taken from reference TRBV9 and TRBJ2-5, reads DSGVTQTPKHLITATGQRVTLRCSPRSGDLSVYWYQQSLDQGLQFLIQYYNGEERAKGNILERFSAQQFPDLHSELNLSSLELGDSALYFCASSVGSGLQTQYFGPGTRLLVL.

In this sample, this clonotype turned up a few times. This rearrangement joins TRBV18 to TRBJ1-3; D is unresolved. The germline CDR1 and CDR2 sequences are KGHSH and LQKENI. V lost 3 bases to trimming and J lost 0 bases, with 12 bases between them. The CDR3 spans 16 residues. The CDR3 loop is CASSPRAFLSGNTIYF. CDR3 bases: TGTGCCAGCTCACCCCGAGCCTTCCTCTCTGGAAACACCATATATTTT.

V is TRBV14 and J is TRBJ2-3, with 8 bases aligning to TRBD2. This CDR3 contains 16 residues. Looked up from germline, CDR1 is SGHDN and CDR2 is FVKESK. Trimming cost V 4 bases and J 5 bases; bases outside gene matches: 11. The CDR3: CASSPWSGGLGDTQYF. The CDR3 DNA reads as TGTGCCAGCAGCCCCTGGAGCGGGGGATTGGGAGATACGCAGTATTTT.

The chain couples TRBV19 to TRBJ2-1; possibly TRBD1 or TRBD2 for D (5 bases each). This CDR3 has 15 amino acids. V was shortened by 7 bases and J by 0 bases, with 13 bases between the two germline ends. CDR1 is LNHDA and CDR2 is SQIVND in the germline V gene (reference sequence). The CDR3 here is CASNPGTRSYNEQFF. Here the CDR3 DNA reads TGTGCCAGTAATCCAGGGACCCGCTCCTACAATGAGCAGTTCTTC.

The CDR3 sequence: CASSRGSGGVEETQYF. CDR3 sequence (DNA): TGTGCCAGCAGTCGGGGTAGCGGGGGGGTGGAAGAGACCCAGTACTTC. The rearrangement links TRBV4-2 to TRBJ2-5, with 11 bases lining up with TRBD2. The CDR3 spans 16 residues. Germline V gives CDR1 LGHNA, CDR2 YNFKEQ. V shed 6 bases and J 3 bases; nucleotides not matched to a gene: 9.

The CDR3 bases are TGTGCCAGCAGTTTCTTCCGCAGGGAGGTTAGGGGCTACACCTTC. This translates into CASSFFRREVRGYTF. The V gene is TRBV12-3 or TRBV12-4, the J gene TRBJ1-2; the D gene is possibly TRBD1 (5 bases). Trimming took 3 bases from V and 8 from J, leaving 19 bases between them. The CDR3 is 15 residues long.